Reported below is one T cell receptor (beta chain). The sample originates from a study of cytomegalovirus exposure and HLA in healthy donors. Germline CDR1 is SEHNR and CDR2 is FQNEAQ (reference sequence). The CDR3 contains 15 residues. The V gene end was trimmed by 1 base and the J gene end by 2 bases; junction bases not matched to a gene: 2. Method: immunoSEQ multiplex PCR; TCRdb's copy keeps in-frame clones and lacks some. The data hold around 150,000 clones, with over 80% observed a single time. Source material: PBMCs. The source is a man younger than 40 in good health and CMV-seropositive. V is TRBV7-9 and J is TRBJ2-5; TRBD1 agrees at 9 bases. The CDR3 spells CASSLGDREQETQYF. DNA for the CDR3: TGTGCCAGCAGCTTAGGGGACAGGGAACAAGAGACCCAGTACTTC.